This entry concerns a single T cell receptor (beta chain). What it binds is not known. TCRdb itself ran the 5' RACE reads through MiXCR, one entry per CDR3 protein. The table includes some 180,000 distinct CDR3 sequences, about 18% detected once. These data come from a study of T-cell memory formation after mild COVID-19. For the study at large: TCR clusters were largely donor specific.

Study-wide results and caveats: Contracting CD4+ clones lay largely in CM and EM, with CD8+ ones residing in EMRA. Researchers found some responding clones in pre-infection memory, a sign that cross-reactive memory joined. Day 15 to 85 contracting clones showed balanced CD4/CD8; day 15 to 37 expanders favored CD4+.

This CDR3 spans 16 amino acids. In germline, CDR1 is DFQATT, CDR2 SNEGSKA (reference sequence). The ends lost 6 bases at V and 10 bases at J; junction bases unmatched: 17. The chain links TRBV20-1 to TRBJ1-6; 8 nucleotides align to TRBD1. Input material: PBMCs or a T cell subset sorted from them (not recorded which). The sequence was collected from a man younger than 30 who had mild COVID-19 (a few samples of this study predate the infection). Cell type and time point are not known. In DNA, the CDR3 is TGCAGTGCCTTTTCCCGACAGGGGATGAGTTGGTCACCCCTCCACTTT. It is translated as CSAFSRQGMSWSPLHF.